This entry concerns a single T cell receptor (beta chain). This CDR3 spans 16 amino acids. V was pared by 3 bases and J by 1 base, with 4 bases of the junction left unmatched. CDR1 and CDR2 from the germline V gene are MDHEN and SYDVKM. The data are from a study of T cell responses to AZD1222 COVID-19 vaccine. Only in-frame clones appear in the TCRdb table, and some are missing; sequencing was by immunoSEQ multiplex PCR. This sample has approximately 88,000 clones, with 75% to 95% found just once. The sample in question was peripheral blood, obtained 28 days after the second AZD1222 dose. The chain is built from TRBV28 and TRBJ2-2; TRBD1 matches at 8 bases. The TCR comes from an adult who received the AZD1222 COVID-19 vaccine. In nucleotides, the CDR3 is TGTGCCAGCAGTTTGGCCGGACAGGGGAACACCGGGGAGCTGTTTTTT. Translating gives CASSLAGQGNTGELFF.